This record covers a single TCR beta chain. The sample is drawn from a study of blood T cell repertoires in COVID-19. On the study more broadly: Some COVID-19 samples were acute and others convalescent; all came from the United States, Italy and Spain.

In terms of age and location, participants ranged from about 18 to 100 years and lived in about 25 US areas. Assignments of participants to cohorts depended upon their own reported clinical history. In the original workflow: Amplification of reference gene primers was used by the study to estimate nucleated cell counts. The data were produced by immunoSEQ multiplex PCR, yet TCRdb's version contains in-frame clones alone and is incomplete. The V and J calls and clone size come from that table; D and trimming were worked out from the DNA. The sample lists about 160,000 clones, approximately 77% occurring once. CDR3 length: 16 amino acids. CDR1 is SGHTA, CDR2 FQGNSA, per germline. The junction had 4 bases not matched to a gene; V was cut back by 2 bases and J by 4 bases.

The TCR originated in a man in his 60s who had recovered from COVID-19. The material sequenced was PBMCs or T cells enriched from blood (not recorded which). The V and J genes are TRBV7-2 and TRBJ2-2; 10 nucleotides agree with TRBD2. The CDR3 protein is CASSLLPSGGTGELFF. CDR3 nucleotide sequence: TGTGCCAGCAGCTTATTGCCTAGCGGGGGCACCGGGGAGCTGTTTTTT.